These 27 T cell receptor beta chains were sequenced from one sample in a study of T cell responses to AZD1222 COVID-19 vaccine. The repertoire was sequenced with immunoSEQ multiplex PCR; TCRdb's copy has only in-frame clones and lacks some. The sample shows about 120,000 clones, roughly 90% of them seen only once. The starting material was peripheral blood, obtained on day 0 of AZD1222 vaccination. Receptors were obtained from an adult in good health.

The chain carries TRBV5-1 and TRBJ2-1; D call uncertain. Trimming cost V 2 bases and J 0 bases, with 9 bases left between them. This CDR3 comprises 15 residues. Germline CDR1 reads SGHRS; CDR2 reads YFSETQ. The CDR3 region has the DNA TGCGCCAGCAGCTTAGACTGGGGCTCCTACAATGAGCAGTTCTTC. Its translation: CASSLDWGSYNEQFF.

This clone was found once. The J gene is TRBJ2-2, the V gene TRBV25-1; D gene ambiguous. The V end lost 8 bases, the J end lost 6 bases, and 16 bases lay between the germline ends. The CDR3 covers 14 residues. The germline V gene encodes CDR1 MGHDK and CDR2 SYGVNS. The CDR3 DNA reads TGTGCCAGCCAATTCGTTGGCTACGCCGGGGAGCTGTTTTTT. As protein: CASQFVGYAGELFF.

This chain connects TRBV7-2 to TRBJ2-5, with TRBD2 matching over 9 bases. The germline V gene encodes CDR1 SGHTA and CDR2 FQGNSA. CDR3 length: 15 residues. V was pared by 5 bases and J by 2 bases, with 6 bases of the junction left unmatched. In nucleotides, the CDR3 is TGTGCCAGCAGCCGTAGCGGGGGACAACAAGAGACCCAGTACTTC. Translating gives CASSRSGGQQETQYF. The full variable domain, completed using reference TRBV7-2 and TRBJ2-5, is GAGVSQSPSNKVTEKGKDVELRCDPISGHTALYWYRQSLGQGLEFLIYFQGNSAPDKSGLPSDRFSAERTGGSVSTLTIQRTQQEDSAVYLCASSRSGGQQETQYFGPGTRLLVL.

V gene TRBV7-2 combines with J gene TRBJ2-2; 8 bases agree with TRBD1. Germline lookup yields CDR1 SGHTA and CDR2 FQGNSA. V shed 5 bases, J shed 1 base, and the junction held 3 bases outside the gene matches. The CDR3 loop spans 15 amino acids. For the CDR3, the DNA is TGTGCCAGCAGCGCCGGGACAGGGAACACCGGGGAGCTGTTTTTT. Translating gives CASSAGTGNTGELFF.

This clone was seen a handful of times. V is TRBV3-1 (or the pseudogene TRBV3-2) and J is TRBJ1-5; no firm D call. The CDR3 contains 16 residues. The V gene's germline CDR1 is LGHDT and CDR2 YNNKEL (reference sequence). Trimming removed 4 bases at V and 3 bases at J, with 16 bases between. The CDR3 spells CASSPLTGRVNQPQHF. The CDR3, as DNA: TGTGCCAGCAGCCCGCTAACGGGGAGGGTCAATCAGCCCCAGCATTTT.

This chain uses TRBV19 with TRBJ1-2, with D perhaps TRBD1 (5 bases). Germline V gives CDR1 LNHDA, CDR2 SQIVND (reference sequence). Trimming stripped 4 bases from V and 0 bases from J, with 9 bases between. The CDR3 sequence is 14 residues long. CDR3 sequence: CASSTGLANYGYTF. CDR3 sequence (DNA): TGTGCCAGTAGTACAGGGCTGGCTAACTATGGCTACACCTTC.

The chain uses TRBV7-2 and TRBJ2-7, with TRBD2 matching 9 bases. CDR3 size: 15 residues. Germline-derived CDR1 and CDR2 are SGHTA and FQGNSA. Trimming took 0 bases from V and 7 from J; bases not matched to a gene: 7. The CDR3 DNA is TGTGCCAGCAGCTTAGCCGCTAGCGGGGTAGGTGAGCAGTACTTC. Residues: CASSLAASGVGEQYF.

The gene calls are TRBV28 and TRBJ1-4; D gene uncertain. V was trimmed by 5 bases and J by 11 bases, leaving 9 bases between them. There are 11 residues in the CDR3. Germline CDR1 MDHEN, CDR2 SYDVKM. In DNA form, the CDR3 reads TGTGCCAGCAGTCCGGAGATTAAACTGTTTTTT. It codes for CASSPEIKLFF.

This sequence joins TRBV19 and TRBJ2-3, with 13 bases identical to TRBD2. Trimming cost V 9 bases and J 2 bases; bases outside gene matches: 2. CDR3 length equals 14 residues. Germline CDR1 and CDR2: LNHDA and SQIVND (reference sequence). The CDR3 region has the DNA TGTGCCAGCGGACTAGCGGGAGTCACAGATACGCAGTATTTT. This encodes CASGLAGVTDTQYF.

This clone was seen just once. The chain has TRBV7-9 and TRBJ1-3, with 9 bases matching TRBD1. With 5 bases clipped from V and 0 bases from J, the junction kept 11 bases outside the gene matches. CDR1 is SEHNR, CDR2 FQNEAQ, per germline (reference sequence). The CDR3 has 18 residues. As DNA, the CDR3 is TGTGCCAGCAGCCCTACCGGACAGGGGAAAGTCTCTGGAAACACCATATATTTT. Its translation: CASSPTGQGKVSGNTIYF.

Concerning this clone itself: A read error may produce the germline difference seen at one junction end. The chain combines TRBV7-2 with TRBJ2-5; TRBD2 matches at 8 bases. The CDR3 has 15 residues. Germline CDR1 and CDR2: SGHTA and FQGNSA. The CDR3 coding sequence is TGTGCCAGCAGCTTAGGAAGTCCGGGGGGGGCTCTCATAAACTTC. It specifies CASSLGSPGGALINF.

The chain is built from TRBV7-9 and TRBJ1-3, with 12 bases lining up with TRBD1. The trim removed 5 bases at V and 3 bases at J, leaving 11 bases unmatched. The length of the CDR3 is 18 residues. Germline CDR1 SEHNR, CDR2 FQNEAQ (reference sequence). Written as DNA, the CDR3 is TGTGCCAGCAGCCCACCCGGGACAGGGGGCCTGGGTGGAAACACCATATATTTT. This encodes CASSPPGTGGLGGNTIYF.

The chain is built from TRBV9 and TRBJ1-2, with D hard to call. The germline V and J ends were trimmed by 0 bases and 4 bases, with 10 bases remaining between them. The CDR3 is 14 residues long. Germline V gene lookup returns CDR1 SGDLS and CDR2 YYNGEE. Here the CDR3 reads CASSVDVSAYGYTF. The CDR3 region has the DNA TGTGCCAGCAGCGTAGATGTGTCGGCCTATGGCTACACCTTC.

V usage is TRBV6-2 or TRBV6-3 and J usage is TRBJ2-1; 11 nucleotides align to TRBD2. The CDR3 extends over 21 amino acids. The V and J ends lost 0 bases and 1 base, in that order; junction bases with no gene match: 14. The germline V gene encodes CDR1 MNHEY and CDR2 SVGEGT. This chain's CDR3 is CASSYSMASGGRLRSYNEQFF. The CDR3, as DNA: TGTGCCAGCAGTTACTCGATGGCTAGCGGGGGGCGCCTTCGGTCCTACAATGAGCAGTTCTTC.

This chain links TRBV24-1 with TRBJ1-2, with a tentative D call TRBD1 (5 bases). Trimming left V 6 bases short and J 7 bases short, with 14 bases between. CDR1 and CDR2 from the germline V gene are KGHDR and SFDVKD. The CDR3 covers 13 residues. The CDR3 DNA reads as TGTGCCACCAGTCCTCGGGGCGGAGGTGGCTACACCTTC. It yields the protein CATSPRGGGGYTF.

In DNA, the CDR3 is TGTGCCAGCAGTTACGCGGGGACAGGCAATGGCTACACCTTC. It encodes CASSYAGTGNGYTF. The chain combines TRBV6-5 with TRBJ1-2, with TRBD1 identical over 8 bases. CDR1 MNHEY and CDR2 SVGAGI come from the germline V gene. The CDR3 length is 14 residues. The junction had 5 bases not matched to a gene; V was cut back by 2 bases and J by 6 bases.

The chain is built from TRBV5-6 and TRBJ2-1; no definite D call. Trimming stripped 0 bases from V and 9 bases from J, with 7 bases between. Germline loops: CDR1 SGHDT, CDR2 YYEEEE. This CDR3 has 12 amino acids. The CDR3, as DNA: TGTGCCAGCAGCTTGGGTAGGTCTGAGCAGTTCTTC. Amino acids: CASSLGRSEQFF.

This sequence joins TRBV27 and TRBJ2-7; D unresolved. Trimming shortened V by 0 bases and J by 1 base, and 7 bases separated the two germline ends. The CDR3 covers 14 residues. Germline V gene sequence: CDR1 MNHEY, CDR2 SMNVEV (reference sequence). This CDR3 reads CASSLSGSSYEQYF. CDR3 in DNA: TGTGCCAGCAGTTTATCAGGCAGTTCCTACGAGCAGTACTTC.

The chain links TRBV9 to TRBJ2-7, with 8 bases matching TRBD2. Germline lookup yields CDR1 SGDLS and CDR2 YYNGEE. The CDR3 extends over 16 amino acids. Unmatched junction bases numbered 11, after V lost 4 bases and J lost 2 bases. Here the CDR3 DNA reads TGTGCCAGCAGCCCTCGGGAGGGGTATGGGGCCTACGAGCAGTACTTC. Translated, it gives CASSPREGYGAYEQYF. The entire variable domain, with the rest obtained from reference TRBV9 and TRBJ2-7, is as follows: DSGVTQTPKHLITATGQRVTLRCSPRSGDLSVYWYQQSLDQGLQFLIQYYNGEERAKGNILERFSAQQFPDLHSELNLSSLELGDSALYFCASSPREGYGAYEQYFGPGTRLTVT.

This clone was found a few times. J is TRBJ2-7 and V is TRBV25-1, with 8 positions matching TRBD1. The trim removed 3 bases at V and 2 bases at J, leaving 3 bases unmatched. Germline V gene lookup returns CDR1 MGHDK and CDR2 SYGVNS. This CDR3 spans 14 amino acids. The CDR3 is CASSEAGGPYEQYF. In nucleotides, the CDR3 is TGTGCCAGCAGTGAGGCAGGGGGCCCCTACGAGCAGTACTTC.

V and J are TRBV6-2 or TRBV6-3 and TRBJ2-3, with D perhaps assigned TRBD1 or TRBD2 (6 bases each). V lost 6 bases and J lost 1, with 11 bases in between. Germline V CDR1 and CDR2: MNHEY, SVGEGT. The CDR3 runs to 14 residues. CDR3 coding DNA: TGTGCCAGCAGCAGGGGCGGGGGCACAGATACGCAGTATTTT. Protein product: CASSRGGGTDTQYF.

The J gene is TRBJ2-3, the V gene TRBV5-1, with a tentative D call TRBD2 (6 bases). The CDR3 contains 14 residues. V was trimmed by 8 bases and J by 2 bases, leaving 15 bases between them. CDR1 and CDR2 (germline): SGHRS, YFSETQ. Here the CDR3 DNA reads TGCGCCAGTTGCCGGGACTCAGACACAGATACGCAGTATTTT. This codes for CASCRDSDTDTQYF.

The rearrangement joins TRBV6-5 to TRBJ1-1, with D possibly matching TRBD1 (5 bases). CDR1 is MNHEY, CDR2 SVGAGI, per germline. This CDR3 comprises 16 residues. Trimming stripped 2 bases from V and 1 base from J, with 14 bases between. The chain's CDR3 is CASSYEWGRQNTEAFF. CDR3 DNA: TGTGCCAGCAGTTACGAGTGGGGCAGACAGAACACTGAAGCTTTCTTT.

The chain's CDR3 is CASSSSSGGAGELFF. The CDR3 DNA sequence: TGTGCCAGCAGTTCCTCTAGCGGGGGGGCCGGGGAGCTGTTTTTT. The chain carries TRBV6-5 and TRBJ2-2; TRBD2 agrees at 12 bases. V gave up 4 bases and J gave up 6 bases; unmatched junction bases: 3. Germline V gene data show CDR1 as MNHEY and CDR2 as SVGAGI. The CDR3 has 15 residues.

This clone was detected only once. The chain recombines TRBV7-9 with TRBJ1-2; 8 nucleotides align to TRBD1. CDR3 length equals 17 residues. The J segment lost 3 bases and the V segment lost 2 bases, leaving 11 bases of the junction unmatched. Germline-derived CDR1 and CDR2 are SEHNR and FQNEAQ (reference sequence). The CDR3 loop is CASSLPTGGGADYGYTF. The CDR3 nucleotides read TGTGCCAGCAGCTTACCCACAGGGGGGGGAGCGGACTATGGCTACACCTTC.

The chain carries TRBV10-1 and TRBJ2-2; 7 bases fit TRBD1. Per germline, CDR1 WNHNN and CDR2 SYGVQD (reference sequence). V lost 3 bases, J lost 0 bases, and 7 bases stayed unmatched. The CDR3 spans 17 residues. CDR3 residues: CASSDFPGGANTGELFF. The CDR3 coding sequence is TGCGCCAGCAGTGATTTCCCAGGGGGAGCGAACACCGGGGAGCTGTTTTTT.

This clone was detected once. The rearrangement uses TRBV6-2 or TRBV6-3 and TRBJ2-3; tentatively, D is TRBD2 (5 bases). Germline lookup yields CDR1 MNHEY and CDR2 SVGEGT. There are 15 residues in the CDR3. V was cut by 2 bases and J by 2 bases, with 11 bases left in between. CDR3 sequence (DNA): TGTGCCAGCAGTTACCTCCAGCGGTACACAGATACGCAGTATTTT. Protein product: CASSYLQRYTDTQYF.